The rows below give T cell receptor beta chains drawn from one sample of a study of T-cell memory formation after mild COVID-19. TCRdb passed the 5' RACE reads through MiXCR, listing each CDR3 protein once. The data show a few hundred thousand distinct CDR3 sequences, around 17% seen once. Source material: PBMCs or a T cell subset sorted from them (not recorded which). The receptors were gathered from a man younger than 35 who had mild COVID-19 (a few samples of this study predate the infection). Cell type and time point are not known. The CDR3 runs from the conserved cysteine through the conserved F or W. Fields, in order: V gene, D gene, clone size, J gene, CDR3 protein, CDR3 DNA. D genes are given only for firm matches. A row's size may be missing; if present it is once, few, many or a size class.

TRBV5-1	TRBD1	.	TRBJ2-5	CASSRGGQQETQYF	TGCGCCAGCAGCCGAGGGGGACAGCAAGAGACCCAGTACTTC
TRBV7-2	.	.	TRBJ2-2	CASSLRAYGPNTGELFF	TGTGCCAGCAGCTTACGCGCGTACGGGCCGAACACCGGGGAGCTGTTTTTT
TRBV6-5	.	.	TRBJ2-1	CASSYSGGTFHNEQFF	TGTGCCAGCAGTTACTCGGGGGGGACATTTCACAATGAGCAGTTCTTC
TRBV20-1	TRBD2	.	TRBJ2-3	CSAMPSGGAKDTQYF	TGCAGTGCTATGCCTAGCGGGGGGGCAAAAGATACGCAGTATTTT
TRBV3-1	TRBD2	few	TRBJ2-5	CASTDDAGGRETQYF	TGTGCCAGCACCGATGACGCGGGGGGGCGAGAGACCCAGTACTTC
TRBV12-3/TRBV12-4	.	.	TRBJ1-1	CASTPGLESTEAFF	TGTGCCAGCACCCCGGGCCTAGAGAGCACTGAAGCTTTCTTT
TRBV7-8	.	.	TRBJ2-3	CASSLVGSGGNGLASDTQYF	TGTGCCAGCAGCTTAGTTGGGAGCGGAGGGAATGGACTGGCGAGCGATACGCAGTATTTT
TRBV7-2	TRBD1	many	TRBJ1-2	CASSREFRQGGSGYTF	TGTGCCAGCAGCCGAGAATTTAGACAGGGAGGAAGCGGCTACACCTTC
TRBV20-1	.	few	TRBJ1-6	CSARAPMTLGESSPLHF	TGCAGTGCTAGAGCACCGATGACTTTGGGAGAGAGTTCACCCCTCCACTTT
TRBV5-1	TRBD1	few	TRBJ1-2	CASSLTGQGDGYTF	TGCGCCAGCAGCTTGACCGGACAGGGAGATGGCTACACCTTC
TRBV7-2	TRBD2	few	TRBJ2-3	CASSLNRLAGKDTQYF	TGTGCCAGCAGCTTAAATCGACTAGCGGGGAAAGATACGCAGTATTTT
TRBV7-3	TRBD2	few	TRBJ2-1	CASSLRGGSNEQFF	TGTGCCAGCAGCTTACGGGGGGGAAGCAATGAGCAGTTCTTC
TRBV12-3/TRBV12-4	.	.	TRBJ2-2	CASSSRGPNTGELFF	TGTGCCAGCAGTTCGCGGGGGCCGAACACCGGGGAGCTGTTTTTT
TRBV7-9	TRBD1	many	TRBJ2-3	CASIPTGEEDTQYF	TGTGCCAGCATCCCGACAGGGGAAGAAGATACGCAGTATTTT
TRBV5-1	TRBD1	.	TRBJ1-4	CASSRTDREVNEKLFF	TGCGCCAGCAGTCGGACGGACAGGGAAGTTAATGAAAAACTGTTTTTT
TRBV7-7	.	.	TRBJ2-5	CASSFADQETQYF	TGTGCTAGCAGCTTCGCAGACCAAGAGACCCAGTACTTC
TRBV20-1	.	many	TRBJ2-7	CSARDPNSRSYEQYF	TGCAGTGCTAGAGATCCTAATAGCCGCTCCTACGAGCAGTACTTC
TRBV7-8	.	.	TRBJ2-2	CASSPWGGELFF	TGTGCCAGCAGCCCCTGGGGGGGGGAGCTGTTTTTT
TRBV11-3	TRBD2	once	TRBJ2-1	CASSLDRSGGQGEQFF	TGTGCCAGCAGCTTAGATCGGAGCGGGGGGCAGGGTGAGCAGTTCTTC
TRBV7-9	.	.	TRBJ2-5	CASSLGSKETQYF	TGTGCCAGCAGCTTAGGATCAAAAGAGACCCAGTACTTC
TRBV20-1	TRBD1	.	TRBJ2-7	CSARGDSREQYF	TGCAGTGCTAGAGGGGACAGTCGCGAGCAGTACTTC
TRBV6-6	.	few	TRBJ1-2	CASSPPLGGYTF	TGTGCCAGCAGTCCCCCCCTCGGGGGCTACACCTTC
TRBV7-2	.	.	TRBJ2-5	CASSPHIRGETQYF	TGTGCCAGCAGCCCTCATATCCGAGGAGAGACCCAGTACTTC
TRBV5-1	.	few	TRBJ2-3	CASRTGTSTDTQYF	TGCGCCAGCAGGACGGGAACTAGCACAGATACGCAGTATTTT
TRBV12-3/TRBV12-4	.	few	TRBJ2-5	CASRVLGRQRRETQYF	TGTGCCAGCAGGGTTTTGGGGCGCCAGCGGAGAGAGACCCAGTACTTC
TRBV20-1	.	.	TRBJ1-5	CSAREIGIGQPQHF	TGCAGTGCTAGAGAGATCGGGATTGGTCAGCCCCAGCATTTT
TRBV11-2	TRBD2	many	TRBJ2-3	CASSLRRGGRDTQYF	TGTGCCAGCAGCTTAAGGCGGGGGGGCCGAGATACGCAGTATTTT
TRBV7-2	TRBD1	many	TRBJ2-5	CASSTNRGPEETQYF	TGTGCCAGCAGCACCAACAGGGGGCCGGAGGAGACCCAGTACTTC
TRBV20-1	.	few	TRBJ1-2	CSASPPGNYGYTF	TGCAGTGCCTCTCCCCCAGGGAACTATGGCTACACCTTC
TRBV28	.	few	TRBJ1-3	CASRPDRANTIYF	TGTGCCAGCAGACCAGACCGGGCAAACACCATATATTTT
TRBV5-1	.	many	TRBJ2-2	CASSLVRPDTGELFF	TGCGCCAGCAGCTTGGTAAGGCCGGACACCGGGGAGCTGTTTTTT
TRBV23-1	.	few	TRBJ2-2	CASDRRLPHRPYTGELFF	TGCGCCAGCGATCGTAGACTTCCTCATCGACCATATACCGGGGAGCTGTTTTTT